A single sample gave rise to the 2 T cell receptor beta chains below, sequenced in a study of cytomegalovirus exposure and HLA in healthy donors (dated by TCRdb to 2016 to 2017). Library creation used the immunoSEQ multiplex PCR assay. The multiplex PCR relied on a mix of 60 forward primers for TCR Vbeta segments and 13 reverse primers for TCR Jbeta segments. What TCRdb holds here is the immuneACCESS table cut down to in-frame rearrangements. Part of the clones is not present; checked against another copy, under half of the missing clones reflect an unresolved V gene, and the others are unexplained. The sample records 100,000 to 150,000 clones, roughly 80% of which are singletons. The top ten clonotypes cover approximately 2.1% of the sample. Sequences were obtained from PBMCs. These receptors came from a woman aged 40 to 50 in good health and CMV-seropositive.

The chain recombines TRBV11-2 with TRBJ2-7, with a weak D call TRBD2 (6 bases). V was cut by 5 bases and J by 0 bases, with 14 bases left in between. Germline assignment: CDR1 SGHAT and CDR2 FQNNGV. The CDR3 has 15 amino acids. The CDR3 coding sequence is TGTGCCAGCAGCATGCGGGACCGGAGCTCCTACGAGCAGTACTTC. Its protein is CASSMRDRSSYEQYF.

This clone was seen a handful of times. The V and J genes are TRBV14 and TRBJ2-5; possibly TRBD2 for D (5 bases). Matching the DNA end better, TRBJ2-7 makes the J call doubtful. The CDR3 consists of 14 residues. The germline V gene has CDR1 SGHDN and CDR2 FVKESK. The CDR3 nucleotides read TGTGCCAGCAGCCATCTTAAAGGGAGCTACGAGCAGTACTTC. It specifies CASSHLKGSYEQYF.